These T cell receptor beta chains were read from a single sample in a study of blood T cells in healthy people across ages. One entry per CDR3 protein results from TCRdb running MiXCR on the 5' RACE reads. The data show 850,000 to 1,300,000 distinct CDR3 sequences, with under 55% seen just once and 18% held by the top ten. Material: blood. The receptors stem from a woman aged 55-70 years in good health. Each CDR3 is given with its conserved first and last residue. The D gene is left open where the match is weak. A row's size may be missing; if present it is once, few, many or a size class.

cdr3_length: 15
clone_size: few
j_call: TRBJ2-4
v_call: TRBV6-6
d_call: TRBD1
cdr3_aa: CASSYEAGGLNIQYF
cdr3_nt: TGTGCCAGCAGTTACGAGGCAGGGGGCCTAAACATTCAGTACTTC

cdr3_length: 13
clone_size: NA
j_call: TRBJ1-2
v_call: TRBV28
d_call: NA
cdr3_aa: CASSWGELYGYTF
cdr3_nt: TGTGCCAGCAGCTGGGGGGAGCTCTATGGCTACACCTTC

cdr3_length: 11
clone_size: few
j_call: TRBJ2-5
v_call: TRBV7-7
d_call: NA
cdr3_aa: CASGTQETQYF
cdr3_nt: TGTGCCAGCGGGACTCAAGAGACCCAGTACTTC

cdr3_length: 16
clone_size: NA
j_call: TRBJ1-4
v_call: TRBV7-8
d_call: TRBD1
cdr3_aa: CASSLIPQGGNEKLFF
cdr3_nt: TGTGCCAGCAGCTTAATCCCGCAGGGGGGTAATGAAAAACTGTTTTTT

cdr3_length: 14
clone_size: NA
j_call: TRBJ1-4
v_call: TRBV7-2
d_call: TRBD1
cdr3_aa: CASSPGTGERKLFF
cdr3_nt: TGTGCCAGCAGCCCCGGGACAGGGGAGAGGAAACTGTTTTTT

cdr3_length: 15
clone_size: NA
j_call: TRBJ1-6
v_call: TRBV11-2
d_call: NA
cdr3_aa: CASRPTGSYNSPLHF
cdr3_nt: TGTGCCAGCAGGCCCACAGGCTCCTATAATTCACCCCTCCACTTT

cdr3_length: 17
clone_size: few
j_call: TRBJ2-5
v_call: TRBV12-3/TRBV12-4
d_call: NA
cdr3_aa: CASSSSSSAGYGKTQYF
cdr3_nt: NA

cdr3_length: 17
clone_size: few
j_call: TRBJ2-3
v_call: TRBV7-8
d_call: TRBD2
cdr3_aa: CASMTSREPLRTDTQYF
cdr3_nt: TGTGCCAGCATGACTAGCCGAGAACCTTTACGCACAGATACGCAGTATTTT

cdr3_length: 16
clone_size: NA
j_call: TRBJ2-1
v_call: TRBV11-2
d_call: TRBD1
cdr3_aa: CACSLAGTDSYNEQFF
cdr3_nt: TGTGCCTGCAGCTTAGCCGGGACAGATTCCTACAATGAGCAGTTCTTC

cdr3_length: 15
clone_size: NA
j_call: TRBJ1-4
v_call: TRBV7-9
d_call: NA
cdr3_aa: CASRRGAATNEKLFF
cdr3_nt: TGTGCCAGCAGACGTGGGGCTGCAACTAATGAAAAACTGTTTTTT

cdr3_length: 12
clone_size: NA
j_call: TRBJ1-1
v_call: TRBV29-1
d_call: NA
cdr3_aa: CSADDTNTEAFF
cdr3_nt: TGCAGCGCCGATGACACCAACACTGAAGCTTTCTTT

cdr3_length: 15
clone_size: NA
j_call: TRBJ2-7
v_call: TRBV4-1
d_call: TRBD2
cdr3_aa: CASSQIAGATYEQYF
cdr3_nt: TGCGCCAGCAGCCAAATTGCGGGAGCCACCTACGAGCAGTACTTC

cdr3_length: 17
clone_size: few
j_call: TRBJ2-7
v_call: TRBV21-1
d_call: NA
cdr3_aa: CASSNRVRGGASYEQYF
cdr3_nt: TGTGCCAGCAGCAACCGGGTTAGAGGGGGGGCGTCCTACGAGCAGTACTTC

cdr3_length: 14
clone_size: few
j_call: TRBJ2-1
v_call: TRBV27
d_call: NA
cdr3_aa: CASSRQPTYNEQFF
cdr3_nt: TGTGCCAGCAGTAGGCAGCCAACCTACAATGAGCAGTTCTTC

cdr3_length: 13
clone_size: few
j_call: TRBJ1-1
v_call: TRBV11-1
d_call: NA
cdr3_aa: CASSLPGLAEAFF
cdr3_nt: TGTGCCAGCAGCTTACCCGGGCTAGCTGAAGCTTTCTTT